Sequencing of this T cell receptor beta chain was carried out in a study of T cell responses to AZD1222 COVID-19 vaccine. From germline, CDR1 is SGHRS and CDR2 YFSETQ. CDR3 length equals 13 residues. The V gene lost 4 bases and the J gene lost 4 bases, with 11 bases spanning the gap. Profiled with immunoSEQ multiplex PCR; TCRdb holds only in-frame clones, not every one. The table has 90,000 to 150,000 clones, 70% to 90% seen once. The chain uses TRBV5-1 and TRBJ1-1; D is uncertain. The receptor was derived from an adult in good health. Here the sequenced sample was peripheral blood, taken on day 0 of AZD1222 vaccination. The CDR3 sequence is CASSMHEATEAFF. CDR3 nucleotides: TGCGCCAGCAGCATGCATGAAGCCACTGAAGCTTTCTTT. The whole variable domain, remainder taken from reference TRBV5-1 and TRBJ1-1, is KAGVTQTPRYLIKTRGQQVTLSCSPISGHRSVSWYQQTPGQGLQFLFEYFSETQRNKGNFPGRFSGRQFSNSRSEMNVSTLELGDSALYLCASSMHEATEAFFGQGTRLTVV.